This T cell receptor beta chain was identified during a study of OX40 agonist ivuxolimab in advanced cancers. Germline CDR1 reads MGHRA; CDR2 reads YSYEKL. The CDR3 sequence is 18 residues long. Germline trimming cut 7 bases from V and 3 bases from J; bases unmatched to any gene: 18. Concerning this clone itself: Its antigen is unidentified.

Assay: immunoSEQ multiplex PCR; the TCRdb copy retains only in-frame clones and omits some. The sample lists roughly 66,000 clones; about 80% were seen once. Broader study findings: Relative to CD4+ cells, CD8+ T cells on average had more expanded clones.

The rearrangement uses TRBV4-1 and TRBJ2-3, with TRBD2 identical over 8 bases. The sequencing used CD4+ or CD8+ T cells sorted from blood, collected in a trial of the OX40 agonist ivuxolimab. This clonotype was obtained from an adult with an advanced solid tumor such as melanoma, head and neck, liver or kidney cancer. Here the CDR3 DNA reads TGCGCCAGCACCGAAGAAAGAGCCCTCGGGACTAGGACAGATACGCAGTATTTT. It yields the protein CASTEERALGTRTDTQYF.